This TCR beta chain was recorded in a study of T cells expressing NK-cell markers. Study-wide background: Sorted CD3+CD56+NKG2C+, CD3+CD56+NKG2C- and CD3+CD56-NKG2C+ T cells supplied TCR beta repertoires. HCMV serostatus: seven of eight sequenced donors positive, one negative.

This CDR3 spans 13 amino acids. TCRdb reprocessed the 5' RACE reads and reports one entry per CDR3 protein, with no DNA. This table holds about 460,000 distinct CDR3 sequences. The chain combines TRBV12-3 or TRBV12-4 with TRBJ2-7; as DNA is missing, the TRBD1 call by TCRdb cannot be tested. Sequencing input: blood T cells: a sorted CD56 or NKG2C T cell subset, CD4+ or CD8+ T cells, or bulk PBMC T cells (not recorded which). The TCR originated in a woman between 45 and 60 years old in good health. CDR3 protein: CASSIQGAREQYF.